The T cell receptor (beta chain) under discussion was sequenced for a study of T-cell reconstitution after alpha-beta-depleted transplantation in children. Notes on the study in general: There were reportedly several hundred expanded graft clones from which alpha-beta T cells came about two months after transplant. The origin of high day-60 TCRbeta diversity in some patients lay in surviving recipient T cells and thymic progenitors.

V lost 3 bases, J lost 11 bases, and 24 bases stayed unmatched. The CDR3 length is 18 residues. The germline CDR1 and CDR2 sequences are DFQATT and SNEGSKA (reference sequence). This clonotype has only one observation. Its antigen is as yet unknown. During its preparation, the TCRbeta library received unique molecular identifiers. TCRdb analysed the PCR reads with MiXCR anew, one entry per CDR3 protein. The sample yields 500,000 to 600,000 distinct CDR3 sequences, 25% to 30% seen once. The chain uses TRBV20-1 and TRBJ1-5, with 8 bases fitting TRBD1. The TCR was taken from a boy in the first two years of life with Wiskott-Aldrich syndrome, due to receive a stem cell transplant. The sample was PBMCs, taken before TCRalphabeta/CD19-depleted stem cell transplant. Written as DNA, the CDR3 is TGCAGTGCTAGTAGCCCTCTGAGACCGGGACAGGTACTTTGGTCCCAGCATTTT. Its translation is CSASSPLRPGQVLWSQHF.